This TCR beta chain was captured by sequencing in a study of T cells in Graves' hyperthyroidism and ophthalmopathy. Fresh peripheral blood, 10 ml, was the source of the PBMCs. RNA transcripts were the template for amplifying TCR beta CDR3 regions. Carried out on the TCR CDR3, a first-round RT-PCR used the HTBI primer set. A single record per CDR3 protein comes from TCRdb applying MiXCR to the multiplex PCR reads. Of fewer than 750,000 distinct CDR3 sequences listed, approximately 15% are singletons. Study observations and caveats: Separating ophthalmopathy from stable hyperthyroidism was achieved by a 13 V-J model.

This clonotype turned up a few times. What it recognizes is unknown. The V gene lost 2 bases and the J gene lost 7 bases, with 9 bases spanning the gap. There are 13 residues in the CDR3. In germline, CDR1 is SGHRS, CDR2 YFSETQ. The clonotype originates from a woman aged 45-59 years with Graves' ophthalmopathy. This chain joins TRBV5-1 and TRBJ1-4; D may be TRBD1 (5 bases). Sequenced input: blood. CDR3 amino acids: CASSFLGAEKLFF. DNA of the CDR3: TGCGCCAGCAGCTTCCTTGGGGCTGAAAAACTGTTTTTT. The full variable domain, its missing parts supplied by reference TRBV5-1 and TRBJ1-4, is KAGVTQTPRYLIKTRGQQVTLSCSPISGHRSVSWYQQTPGQGLQFLFEYFSETQRNKGNFPGRFSGRQFSNSRSEMNVSTLELGDSALYLCASSFLGAEKLFFGSGTQLSVL.